These 21 T cell receptor beta chains were all obtained from the same sample, sequenced in a study of shared clonotypes between healthy human individuals. Sequenced by immunoSEQ multiplex PCR; TCRdb stores in-frame clones only, minus some. The sample has roughly 680,000 clones; 72% are singletons. Sample: memory CD4+ T cells sorted from blood. The subset is: CD45RA-negative fraction. These receptors were taken from a woman in her 30s in good health.

J is TRBJ2-7 and V is TRBV9; D perhaps matches TRBD2 (5 bases). The germline CDR1 and CDR2 sequences are SGDLS and YYNGEE. V lost 2 bases, J lost 6 bases, and 12 bases lay in between. The CDR3 sequence is 13 residues long. CDR3 in amino acids: CASSVTGSGEQYF. The CDR3 DNA is TGTGCCAGCAGCGTTACGGGGTCGGGCGAGCAGTACTTC.

Only a few counts were recorded for this clone. V is TRBV2 and J is TRBJ2-3; 7 nucleotides align to TRBD1. CDR1 is SNHLY and CDR2 is FYNNEI in the germline V gene. The V gene end was trimmed by 7 bases and the J gene end by 1 base; junction bases not matched to a gene: 5. This CDR3 is built from 14 residues. The CDR3 nucleotides read TGTGCCAGCACCCTGGGACAGCGCACAGATACGCAGTATTTT. Its protein product is CASTLGQRTDTQYF.

In this sample, this clone turned up a few times. The chain is built from TRBV5-1 and TRBJ2-2; TRBD2 aligns across 7 bases. Germline CDR1 reads SGHRS; CDR2 reads YFSETQ. There are 14 residues in the CDR3. Trimming took 5 bases from V and 0 from J; bases not matched to a gene: 1. The CDR3 DNA reads as TGCGCCAGCAGGACTAGCCCGAACACCGGGGAGCTGTTTTTT. Amino acids: CASRTSPNTGELFF.

V gene TRBV5-1 combines with J gene TRBJ2-2; possibly TRBD1 for D (5 bases). The length of the CDR3 is 17 residues. V shed 0 bases and J shed 0 bases, with 12 bases lying between them. Per the germline V gene, CDR1 is SGHRS and CDR2 is YFSETQ. This CDR3 is CASSLAEQGPNTGELFF. Written as DNA, the CDR3 is TGCGCCAGCAGCTTGGCCGAGCAGGGCCCGAACACCGGGGAGCTGTTTTTT.

CDR3 region: CASRTGTGTYEQYF. DNA of the CDR3: TGTGCCAGCAGGACCGGGACAGGCACCTACGAGCAGTACTTC. This rearrangement joins TRBV27 to TRBJ2-7; 8 nucleotides agree with TRBD1. Germline trimming cut 6 bases from V and 2 bases from J; bases unmatched to any gene: 6. Germline V lookup: CDR1 MNHEY, CDR2 SMNVEV (reference sequence). This CDR3 contains 14 residues.

The chain couples TRBV28 to TRBJ2-7; tentative D call: TRBD2 (6 bases). CDR1 is MDHEN and CDR2 is SYDVKM in the germline V gene. This CDR3 contains 13 residues. V lost 5 bases and J lost 4, with 12 bases in between. The CDR3 is CASSPGTLYEQYF. DNA for the CDR3: TGTGCCAGCAGTCCCGGGACTCTATACGAGCAGTACTTC.

This chain joins TRBV18 and TRBJ1-1; weak D call: TRBD1 (5 bases). Germline V gives CDR1 KGHSH, CDR2 LQKENI. The CDR3 totals 11 residues. Trimming took off 6 bases at V and 10 bases at J, with 12 bases between the two ends. CDR3 in DNA: TGTGCCAGCTCCGGGGCCGAGGGAGCTTTCTTT. Its protein product is CASSGAEGAFF.

The chain recombines TRBV11-2 with TRBJ2-4; D is undetermined. The CDR3 runs 15 residues. Trimming took off 5 bases at V and 0 bases at J, with 11 bases between the two ends. Germline lookup yields CDR1 SGHAT and CDR2 FQNNGV. The CDR3 protein is CASSTLTGAKNIQYF. The CDR3 DNA is TGTGCCAGCAGCACCCTGACGGGAGCCAAAAACATTCAGTACTTC.

V gene TRBV10-3 combines with J gene TRBJ2-3; TRBD1 matches at 7 bases. The CDR3 has 13 amino acids. Trimming cost V 4 bases and J 4 bases; bases outside gene matches: 2. Germline CDR1 ENHRY, CDR2 SYGVKD. The CDR3 loop is CAISATGADTQYF. CDR3 DNA sequence: TGTGCCATCAGTGCCACAGGGGCAGATACGCAGTATTTT.

CDR3 sequence (DNA): TGCGCCAGCAGTCGGGGGGCGGGGGCCTCCTACGAGCAGTACTTC. Translation: CASSRGAGASYEQYF. The chain uses TRBV4-1 and TRBJ2-7; possibly TRBD2 for D (7 bases). CDR1 MGHRA and CDR2 YSYEKL come from the germline V gene. Trimming removed 6 bases at V and 0 bases at J, with 15 bases between. The length of the CDR3 is 15 residues.

For the CDR3, the DNA is TGTGCCAGCAGTGAACAACTAGCGGGAGCTAGTGAGCAGTTCTTC. Its protein product is CASSEQLAGASEQFF. This chain links TRBV2 with TRBJ2-1, with 11 positions matching TRBD2. The CDR3 runs 15 residues. Germline lookup yields CDR1 SNHLY and CDR2 FYNNEI. V shed 2 bases, J shed 9 bases, and the junction held 6 bases outside the gene matches.

The rearrangement uses TRBV4-2 and TRBJ2-1; 8 nucleotides line up with TRBD2. With 5 bases clipped from V and 3 bases from J, the junction kept 9 bases outside the gene matches. CDR3 length: 16 residues. Per the germline V gene, CDR1 is LGHNA and CDR2 is YNFKEQ. Here the CDR3 reads CASSTRIAGNYNEQFF. The CDR3 DNA sequence: TGTGCCAGCAGCACCCGGATAGCGGGGAACTACAATGAGCAGTTCTTC.

The CDR3 sequence: CASSFGIAGGPFEQYF. The CDR3, as DNA: TGTGCCAGCAGCTTTGGTATTGCGGGAGGGCCGTTCGAGCAGTACTTC. V usage is TRBV7-8 and J usage is TRBJ2-7, with 9 bases lining up with TRBD2. The CDR3 runs 16 residues. Germline V gene lookup returns CDR1 SGHVS and CDR2 FQNEAQ. The trim removed 3 bases at V and 6 bases at J, leaving 12 bases unmatched.

CDR3 residues: CASSVQLAAGELFF. The CDR3 DNA reads TGTGCCAGCAGCGTACAACTAGCGGCCGGGGAGCTGTTTTTT. The V and J genes are TRBV5-4 and TRBJ2-2; TRBD2 aligns across 8 bases. This CDR3 has 14 amino acids. V dropped 4 bases and J dropped 6; count of bases not matched to a gene: 5. Germline values: CDR1 SGHNT, CDR2 YYREEE (reference sequence).

The V and J genes are TRBV19 and TRBJ2-7, with 9 bases lining up with TRBD1. This CDR3 contains 16 residues. CDR1 LNHDA and CDR2 SQIVND come from the germline V gene (reference sequence). The V gene end was trimmed by 3 bases and the J gene end by 7 bases; junction bases not matched to a gene: 13. This CDR3 reads CASSMRPGQGRWEQYF. Written as DNA, the CDR3 is TGTGCCAGTAGTATGCGACCGGGACAGGGACGGTGGGAGCAGTACTTC.

This chain connects TRBV11-2 to TRBJ2-3; 7 bases match TRBD2. V shed 1 base and J 2 bases; nucleotides not matched to a gene: 6. Germline-derived CDR1 and CDR2 are SGHAT and FQNNGV. CDR3 length: 16 amino acids. The CDR3 sequence is CASSLVASGNTDTQYF. CDR3 bases: TGTGCCAGCAGCTTAGTGGCTAGCGGCAACACAGATACGCAGTATTTT. The complete variable domain, with remaining parts taken from reference TRBV11-2 and TRBJ2-3, reads EAGVAQSPRYKIIEKRQSVAFWCNPISGHATLYWYQQILGQGPKLLIQFQNNGVVDDSQLPKDRFSAERLKGVDSTLKIQPAKLEDSAVYLCASSLVASGNTDTQYFGPGTRLTVL.

The V gene is TRBV18, the J gene TRBJ2-5; TRBD2 matches at 13 bases. CDR1 KGHSH and CDR2 LQKENI come from the germline V gene. There are 15 residues in the CDR3. Germline trimming cut 6 bases from V and 5 bases from J; bases unmatched to any gene: 6. CDR3 nucleotides: TGTGCCAGCTCGCAACTAGCGGGAGGGCGGGAGACCCAGTACTTC. It specifies CASSQLAGGRETQYF.

There are a few counts of this clone. Possible read error: a much larger clone is one base away. Other DNA sequences in the same sample also yield this CDR3. The chain has TRBV6-1 and TRBJ1-1; D not resolved. The CDR3 length is 12 residues. Trimming cost V 5 bases and J 0 bases, with 4 bases left between them. CDR1 and CDR2 (germline): MNHNS, SASEGT. The CDR3 sequence is CASSLVNTEAFF. CDR3 in DNA: TGTGCCAGCAGTTTGGTGAACACTGAAGCTTTCTTT.

A few counts support this clone. The rearrangement joins TRBV4-2 to TRBJ2-7; D perhaps matches TRBD1 (5 bases). This CDR3 has 15 residues. Trimming left V 0 bases short and J 5 bases short, with 14 bases between. CDR1 and CDR2 from the germline V gene are LGHNA and YNFKEQ. CDR3 amino acids: CASSQDRREGNEQYF. The DNA of the CDR3 is TGTGCCAGCAGCCAAGATCGCAGGGAAGGTAACGAGCAGTACTTC.

The chain combines TRBV2 with TRBJ2-7; the match to TRBD2 covers 7 bases. The length of the CDR3 is 15 residues. Germline CDR1 and CDR2: SNHLY and FYNNEI. Germline trimming cut 1 base from V and 0 bases from J; bases unmatched to any gene: 3. The CDR3 DNA reads TGTGCCAGCAGTGAAGATGGCGGGAGCTCCTACGAGCAGTACTTC. Translated: CASSEDGGSSYEQYF.

This clone appeared a few times. This chain uses TRBV20-1 with TRBJ2-7; D is perhaps TRBD1 (6 bases). The V gene lost 7 bases and the J gene lost 5 bases, with 12 bases spanning the gap. From germline, CDR1 is DFQATT and CDR2 SNEGSKA (reference sequence). The CDR3 runs to 11 residues. The CDR3 region is CSVQGFDEQYF. The CDR3 DNA sequence: TGCAGTGTTCAGGGGTTCGACGAGCAGTACTTC.